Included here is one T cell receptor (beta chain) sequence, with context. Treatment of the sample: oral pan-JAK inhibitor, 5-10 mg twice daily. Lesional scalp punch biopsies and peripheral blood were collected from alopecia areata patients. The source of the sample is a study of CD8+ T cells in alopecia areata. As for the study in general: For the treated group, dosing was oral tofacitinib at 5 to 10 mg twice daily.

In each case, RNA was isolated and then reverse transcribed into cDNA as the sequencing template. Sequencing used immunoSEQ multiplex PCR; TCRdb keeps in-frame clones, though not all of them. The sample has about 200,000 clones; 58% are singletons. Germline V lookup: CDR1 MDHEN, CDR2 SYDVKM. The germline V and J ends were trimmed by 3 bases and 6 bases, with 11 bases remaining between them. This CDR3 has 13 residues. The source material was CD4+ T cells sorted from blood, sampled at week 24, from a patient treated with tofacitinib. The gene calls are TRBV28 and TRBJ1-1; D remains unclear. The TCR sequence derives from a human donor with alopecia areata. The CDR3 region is CASSLRIGAEAFF. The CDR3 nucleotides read TGTGCCAGCAGTTTGAGGATTGGTGCTGAAGCTTTCTTT.